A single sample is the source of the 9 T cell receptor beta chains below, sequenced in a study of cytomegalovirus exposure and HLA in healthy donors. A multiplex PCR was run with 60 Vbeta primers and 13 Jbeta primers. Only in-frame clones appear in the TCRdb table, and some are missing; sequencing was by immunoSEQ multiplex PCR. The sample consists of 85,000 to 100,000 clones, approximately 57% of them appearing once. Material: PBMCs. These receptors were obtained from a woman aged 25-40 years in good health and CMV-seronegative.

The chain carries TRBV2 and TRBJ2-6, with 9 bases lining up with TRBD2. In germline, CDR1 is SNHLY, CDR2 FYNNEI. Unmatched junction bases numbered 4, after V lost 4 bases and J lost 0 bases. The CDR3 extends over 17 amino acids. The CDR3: CASSAWTSVSGANVLTF. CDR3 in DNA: TGTGCCAGCAGTGCTTGGACTAGCGTCTCTGGGGCCAACGTCCTGACTTTC.

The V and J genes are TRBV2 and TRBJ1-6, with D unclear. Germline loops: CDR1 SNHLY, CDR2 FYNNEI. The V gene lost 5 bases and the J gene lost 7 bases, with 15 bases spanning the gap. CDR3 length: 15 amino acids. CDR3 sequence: CASSRESRKNSPLHF. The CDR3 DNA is TGTGCCAGCAGTCGGGAGTCTCGGAAGAATTCACCCCTCCACTTT.

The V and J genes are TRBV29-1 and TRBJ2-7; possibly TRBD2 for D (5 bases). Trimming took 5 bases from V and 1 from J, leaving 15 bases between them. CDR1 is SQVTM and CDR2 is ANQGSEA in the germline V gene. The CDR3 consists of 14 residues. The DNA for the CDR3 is TGCAGCGTTAAGTATTACGGGGAGTCCTACGAGCAGTACTTC. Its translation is CSVKYYGESYEQYF.

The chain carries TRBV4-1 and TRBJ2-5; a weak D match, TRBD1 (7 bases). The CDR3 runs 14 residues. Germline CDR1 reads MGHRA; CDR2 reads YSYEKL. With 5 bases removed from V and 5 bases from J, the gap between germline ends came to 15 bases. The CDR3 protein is CASSYQGGGETQYF. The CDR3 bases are TGCGCCAGCAGCTACCAGGGGGGCGGTGAGACCCAGTACTTC.

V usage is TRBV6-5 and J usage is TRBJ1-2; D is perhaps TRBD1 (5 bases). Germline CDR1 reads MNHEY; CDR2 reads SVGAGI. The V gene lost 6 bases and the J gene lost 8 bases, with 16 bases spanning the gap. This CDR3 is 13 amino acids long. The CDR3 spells CASRETGGKGYTF. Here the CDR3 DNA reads TGTGCCAGCAGGGAAACGGGGGGGAAGGGCTACACCTTC.

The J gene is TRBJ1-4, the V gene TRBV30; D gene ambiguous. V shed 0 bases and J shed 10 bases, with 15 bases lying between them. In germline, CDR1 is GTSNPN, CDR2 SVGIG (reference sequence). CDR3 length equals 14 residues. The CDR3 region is CAWSVNLVAGKLFF. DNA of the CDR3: TGTGCCTGGAGTGTGAATCTTGTGGCGGGAAAACTGTTTTTT.

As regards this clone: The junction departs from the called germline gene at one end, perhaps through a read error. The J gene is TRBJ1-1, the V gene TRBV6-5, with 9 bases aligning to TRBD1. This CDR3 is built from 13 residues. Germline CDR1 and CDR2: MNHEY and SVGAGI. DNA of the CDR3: TGTGCCAGCTATCCGGGACAGGGATCGGGGTTACTCTTT. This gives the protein CASYPGQGSGLLF.

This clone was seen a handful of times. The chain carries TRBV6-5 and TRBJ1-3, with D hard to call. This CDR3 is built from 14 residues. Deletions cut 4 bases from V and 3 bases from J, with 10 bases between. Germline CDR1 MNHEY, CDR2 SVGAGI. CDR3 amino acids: CASSFEIGGNTIYF. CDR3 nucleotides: TGTGCCAGCAGTTTTGAGATTGGTGGAAACACCATATATTTT.

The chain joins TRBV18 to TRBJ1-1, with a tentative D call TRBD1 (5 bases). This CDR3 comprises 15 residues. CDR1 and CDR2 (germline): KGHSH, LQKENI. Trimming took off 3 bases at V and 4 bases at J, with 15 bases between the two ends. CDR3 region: CASSPPSRGGTEAFF. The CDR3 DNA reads TGTGCCAGCTCACCCCCTTCACGGGGGGGCACTGAAGCTTTCTTT.